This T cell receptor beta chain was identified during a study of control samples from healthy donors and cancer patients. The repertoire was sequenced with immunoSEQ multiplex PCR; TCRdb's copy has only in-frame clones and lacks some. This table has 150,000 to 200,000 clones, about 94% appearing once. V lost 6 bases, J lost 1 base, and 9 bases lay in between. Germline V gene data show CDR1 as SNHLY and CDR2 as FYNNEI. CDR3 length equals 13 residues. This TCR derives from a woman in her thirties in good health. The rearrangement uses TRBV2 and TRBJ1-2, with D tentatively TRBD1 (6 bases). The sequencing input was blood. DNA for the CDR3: TGTGCCAGCAGCCCACAGGGTAACTATGGCTACACCTTC. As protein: CASSPQGNYGYTF.